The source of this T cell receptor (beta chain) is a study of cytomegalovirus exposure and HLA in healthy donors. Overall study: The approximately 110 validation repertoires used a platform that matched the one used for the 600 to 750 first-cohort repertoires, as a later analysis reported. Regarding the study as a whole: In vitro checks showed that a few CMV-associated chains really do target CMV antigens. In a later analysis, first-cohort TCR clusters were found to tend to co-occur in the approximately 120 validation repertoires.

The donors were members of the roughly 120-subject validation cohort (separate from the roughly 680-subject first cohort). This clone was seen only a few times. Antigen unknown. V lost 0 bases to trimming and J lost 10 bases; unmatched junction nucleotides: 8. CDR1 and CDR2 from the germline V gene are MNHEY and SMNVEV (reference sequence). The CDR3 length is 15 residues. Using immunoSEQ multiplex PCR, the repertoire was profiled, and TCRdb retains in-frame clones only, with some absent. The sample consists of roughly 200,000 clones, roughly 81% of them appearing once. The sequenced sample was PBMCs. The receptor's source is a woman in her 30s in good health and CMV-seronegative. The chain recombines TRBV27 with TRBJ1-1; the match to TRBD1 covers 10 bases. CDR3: CASSLSIGQGGVAFF. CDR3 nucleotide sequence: TGTGCCAGCAGTTTATCGATCGGACAGGGGGGTGTAGCTTTCTTT.